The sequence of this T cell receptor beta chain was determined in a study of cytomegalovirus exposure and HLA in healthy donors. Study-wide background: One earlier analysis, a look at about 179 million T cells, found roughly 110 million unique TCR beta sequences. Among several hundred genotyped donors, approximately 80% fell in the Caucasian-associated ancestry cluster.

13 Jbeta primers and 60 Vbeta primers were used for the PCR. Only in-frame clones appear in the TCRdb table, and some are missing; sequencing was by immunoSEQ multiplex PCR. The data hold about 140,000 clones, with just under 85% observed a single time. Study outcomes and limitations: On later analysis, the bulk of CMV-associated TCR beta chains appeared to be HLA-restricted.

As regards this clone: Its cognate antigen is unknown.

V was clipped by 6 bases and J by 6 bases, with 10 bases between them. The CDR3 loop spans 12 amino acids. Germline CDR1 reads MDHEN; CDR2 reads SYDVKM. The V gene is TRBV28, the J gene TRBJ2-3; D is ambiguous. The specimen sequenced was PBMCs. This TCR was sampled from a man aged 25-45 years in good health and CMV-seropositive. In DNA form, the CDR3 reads TGTGCCAGCAGGGTACAAACGGATACGCAGTATTTT. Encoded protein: CASRVQTDTQYF.